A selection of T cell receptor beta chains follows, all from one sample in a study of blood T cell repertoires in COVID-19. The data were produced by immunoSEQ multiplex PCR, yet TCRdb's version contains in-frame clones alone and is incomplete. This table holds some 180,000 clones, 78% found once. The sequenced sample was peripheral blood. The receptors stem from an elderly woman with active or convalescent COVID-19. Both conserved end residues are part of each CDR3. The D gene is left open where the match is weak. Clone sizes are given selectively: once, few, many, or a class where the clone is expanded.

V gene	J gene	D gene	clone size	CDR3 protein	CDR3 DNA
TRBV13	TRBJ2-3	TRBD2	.	CASSRRGGTDTQYF	TGTGCCAGCAGTCGACGGGGGGGCACAGATACGCAGTATTTT
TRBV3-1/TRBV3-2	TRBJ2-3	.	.	CASSQEGMTGSSTDTQYF	TGTGCCAGCAGCCAGGAGGGGATGACAGGGTCTAGCACAGATACGCAGTATTTT
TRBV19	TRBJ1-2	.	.	CASSVGPMLNYTF	TGTGCCAGTAGTGTAGGGCCGATGCTTAACTACACCTTC
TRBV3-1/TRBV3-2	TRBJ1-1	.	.	CASTPLAGSNMNTEAFF	TGTGCCAGCACCCCTTTGGCAGGGTCGAATATGAACACTGAAGCTTTCTTT
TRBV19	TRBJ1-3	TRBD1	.	CASTNPDSGGRAGNTIYF	TGTGCCAGCACCAATCCCGATTCAGGGGGCCGCGCTGGAAACACCATATATTTT
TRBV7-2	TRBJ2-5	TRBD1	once	CAFVTGGETQYF	TGTGCCTTCGTTACAGGGGGGGAGACCCAGTACTTC
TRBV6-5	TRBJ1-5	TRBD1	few	CASSYQTGNQPQHF	TGTGCCAGCAGTTACCAGACAGGGAATCAGCCCCAGCATTTT
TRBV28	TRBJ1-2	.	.	CASREGGAGGYTF	TGTGCCAGCAGGGAGGGGGGGGCTGGAGGCTACACCTTC
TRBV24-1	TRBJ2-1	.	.	CATSGDGAGTYNEQFF	TGTGCCACCAGTGGGGATGGGGCGGGGACCTACAATGAGCAGTTCTTC
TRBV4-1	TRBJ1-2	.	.	CASSDTTEDNRGYTF	TGCGCCAGCAGCGATACTACGGAGGATAATCGGGGCTACACCTTC
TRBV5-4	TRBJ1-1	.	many	CASSFEQNTEAFF	TGTGCCAGCAGCTTTGAACAGAACACTGAAGCTTTCTTT
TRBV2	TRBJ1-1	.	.	CASSTTGPDTEAFF	TGTGCCAGCAGCACTACAGGGCCTGACACTGAAGCTTTCTTT
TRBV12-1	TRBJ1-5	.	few	CASSSLAGTGKNQPQHF	TGTGCCAGCAGTTCTCTCGCCGGGACAGGGAAGAATCAGCCCCAGCATTTT
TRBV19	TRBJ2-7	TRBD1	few	CASSTGQRTYEQYF	TGTGCCAGTAGTACGGGACAGCGAACCTACGAGCAGTACTTC
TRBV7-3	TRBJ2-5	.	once	CASSSSRVQETQYF	TGTGCCAGCAGTTCTTCCAGGGTTCAAGAGACCCAGTACTTC
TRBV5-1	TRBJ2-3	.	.	CASSLGHPTTDTQYF	TGCGCCAGCAGCTTGGGACACCCGACGACAGATACGCAGTATTTT
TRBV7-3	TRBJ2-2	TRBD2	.	CASRPGLAGTGELFF	TGTGCCAGCAGACCCGGACTAGCGGGCACCGGGGAGCTGTTTTTT
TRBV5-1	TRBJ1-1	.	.	CASSLGQMNTEAFF	TGCGCCAGCAGCTTGGGTCAAATGAACACTGAAGCTTTCTTT
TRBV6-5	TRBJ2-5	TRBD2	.	CASSREVQETQYF	TGTGCCAGCAGCCGGGAGGTTCAAGAGACCCAGTACTTC
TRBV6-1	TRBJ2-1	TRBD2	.	CASSDTSGVNEQFF	TGTGCCAGCAGTGACACTAGCGGGGTTAATGAGCAGTTCTTC
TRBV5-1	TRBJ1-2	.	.	CASSPSGTNYGYTF	TGCGCCAGCAGCCCGTCCGGGACAAACTATGGCTACACCTTC
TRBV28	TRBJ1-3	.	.	CASSFSRVAGNTIYF	TGTGCCAGCAGTTTTTCACGGGTGGCCGGAAACACCATATATTTT
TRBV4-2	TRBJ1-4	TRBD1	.	CASSRSGTDNEKLFF	TGTGCCAGCAGCCGGTCCGGGACAGACAATGAAAAACTGTTTTTT
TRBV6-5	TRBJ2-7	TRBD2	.	CASSPGEGSGGPRF	TGTGCCAGCAGCCCCGGGGAGGGTAGCGGGGGGCCGCGGTTC
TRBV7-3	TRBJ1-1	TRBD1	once	CASSPSGTGEAFF	TGTGCCAGCAGCCCTAGCGGGACAGGCGAAGCTTTCTTT
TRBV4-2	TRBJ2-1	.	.	CASSSPRGLEQFF	TGTGCCAGCAGTTCCCCCCGGGGTTTAGAGCAGTTCTTC
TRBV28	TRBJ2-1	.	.	CASSLGGAAGNEQFF	TGTGCCAGCAGCCTGGGGGGGGCGGCGGGTAATGAGCAGTTCTTC
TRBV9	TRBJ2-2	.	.	CASSATRTYGELFF	TGTGCCAGCAGCGCGACTAGAACCTACGGGGAGCTGTTTTTT
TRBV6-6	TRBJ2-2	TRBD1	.	CASSSPGTGYTGELFF	TGTGCCAGCAGTTCCCCCGGGACAGGTTACACCGGGGAGCTGTTTTTT
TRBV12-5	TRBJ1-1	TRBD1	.	CASGLGTGRGTEAFF	TGTGCTAGTGGTTTGGGGACAGGGAGGGGTACTGAAGCTTTCTTT
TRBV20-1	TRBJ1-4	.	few	CSASSGLNLEKLFF	TGCAGTGCTAGTTCAGGCCTTAATTTGGAAAAACTGTTTTTT
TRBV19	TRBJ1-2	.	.	CASETDAPLYGYTF	TGTGCCAGTGAAACAGACGCCCCCCTCTATGGCTACACCTTC
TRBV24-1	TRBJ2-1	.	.	CATSAPWGSSSYNGQFF	TGTGCCACCAGTGCCCCTTGGGGCAGTAGCTCCTACAATGGGCAGTTCTTC
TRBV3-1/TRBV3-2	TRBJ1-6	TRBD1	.	CASRRTGSSYNSPLHF	TGTGCCAGCAGACGGACAGGGAGCTCCTATAATTCACCCCTCCACTTT
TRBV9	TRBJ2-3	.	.	CASSVGTQRTDTQYF	TGTGCCAGCAGCGTAGGGACTCAGAGGACAGATACGCAGTATTTT
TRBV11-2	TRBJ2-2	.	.	CASRTAGGQTGELFF	TGTGCCAGCAGGACAGCCGGGGGGCAGACCGGGGAGCTGTTTTTT
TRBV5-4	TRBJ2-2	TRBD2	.	CASSLPSGGPSGELFF	TGTGCCAGCAGCCTGCCTAGCGGGGGCCCATCCGGGGAGCTGTTTTTT
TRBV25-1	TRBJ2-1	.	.	CASNGGSSYNEQFF	TGTGCCAGCAACGGAGGGAGCTCCTACAATGAGCAGTTCTTC
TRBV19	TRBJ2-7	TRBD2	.	CASSIGLAEISYEQYF	TGTGCCAGTAGTATTGGGCTAGCGGAGATCTCCTACGAGCAGTACTTC
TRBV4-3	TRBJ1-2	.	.	CASSQDRGSPYGYTF	TGCGCCAGCAGCCAAGATAGGGGCTCTCCCTATGGCTACACCTTC
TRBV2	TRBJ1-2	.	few	CASRIQGNYGYTF	TGTGCCAGCAGGATCCAGGGGAACTATGGCTACACCTTC
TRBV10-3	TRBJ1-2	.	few	CAISEYGAHYGYTF	TGTGCCATCAGCGAGTATGGGGCGCACTATGGCTACACCTTC
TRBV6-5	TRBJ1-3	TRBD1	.	CASSRDRVQGNTIYF	TGTGCCAGCAGCAGGGACAGGGTGCAGGGAAACACCATATATTTT
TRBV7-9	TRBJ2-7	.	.	CASSLIEAQSYEQYF	TGTGCCAGCAGCTTAATTGAGGCGCAGTCCTACGAGCAGTACTTC
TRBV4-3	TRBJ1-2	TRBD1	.	CASSPGTGDYGYTF	TGCGCCAGCAGCCCCGGGACAGGGGACTATGGCTACACCTTC
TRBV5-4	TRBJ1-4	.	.	CASSLGTGLEKLFF	TGTGCCAGCAGCCTCGGGACTGGTTTAGAGAAACTGTTTTTT
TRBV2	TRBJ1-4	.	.	CASMNTPRQTNEKLFF	TGTGCCAGCATGAACACGCCCCGACAGACAAATGAAAAACTGTTTTTT
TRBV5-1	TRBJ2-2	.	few	CASSGRTDTGELFF	TGCGCCAGCAGCGGGAGGACGGACACCGGGGAGCTGTTTTTT
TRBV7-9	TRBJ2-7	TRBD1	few	CASSHRDRLYEQYF	TGTGCCAGCAGCCACCGGGACAGGCTCTACGAGCAGTACTTC